This T cell receptor (beta chain) was identified during a study of shared clonotypes between healthy human individuals. Terminally differentiated effector memory CD45RA+ cells were excluded by CCR7 positive selection of CD45RO-negative cells. None of the donors, who were healthy HIV-negative adults, had recently had acute infections or vaccinations. Each donor was a Caucasian adult residing in Nashville, Tennessee. Profiling relied on immunoSEQ multiplex PCR, and the TCRdb table lists in-frame clones only, not all of them. The sample includes about 2.2 million clones, approximately 94% seen only once; the top ten take around 1.7%. This clonotype originated in a man aged 18 to 30 in good health. Some clones in this sample may be carry-over from other donors' samples. Input material: naive CD8+ T cells from PBMCs.

CDR3 in amino acids: CASSPKGLAVSSYEQYF. The CDR3 DNA is TGCGCCAGCAGCCCCAAGGGACTAGCGGTTAGCTCCTACGAGCAGTACTTC. This chain connects TRBV5-1 to TRBJ2-7; TRBD2 matches at 11 bases. CDR1 SGHRS and CDR2 YFSETQ come from the germline V gene. The J segment lost 0 bases and the V segment lost 4 bases, leaving 9 bases of the junction unmatched. The CDR3 runs 17 residues.